This note documents a single T cell receptor beta chain sequence. The record originates from a study of regulatory T cells in long-lasting Graves disease. Study context: Graves' patients, newly diagnosed, had taken antithyroid drugs under 3 months.

CDR1 and CDR2 from the germline V gene are MNHEY and SMNVEV (reference sequence). The CDR3 loop spans 16 amino acids. V trimming: 4 bases; J trimming: 5 bases; junction bases outside the gene matches: 6. Time point described: newly diagnosed GD, antithyroid drugs for less than 3 months. The TCR library used RNA extracted from PBMCs. Building the TCR beta libraries relied on iRepertoire HTBI primers, and CDR3 regions underwent Arm-PCR. In the authors' methods: 60 to 65 TRBV and approximately 13 TRBJ segments were identified across samples. TCRdb independently ran MiXCR on the multiplex PCR reads; one entry per CDR3 protein. TCRdb assigned the V and J calls; the authors' analysis was not used. The data contain 400,000 to 550,000 distinct CDR3 sequences, around 17% of them singletons. This sample was shared with a second study, whose subject was T cells in Graves' hyperthyroidism and ophthalmopathy. From that paper: Uncontrolled infection, other autoimmune disease, pregnancy or lactation excluded patients. Prediction of ophthalmopathy progression came a median approximately 6.6 months pre-onset.

The sequence was obtained from a woman aged 25-40 years with Graves disease. Here the sequenced sample was peripheral blood mononuclear cells (PBMCs), taken at new diagnosis, from a patient treated with antithyroid drugs. V usage is TRBV27 and J usage is TRBJ1-4; 11 bases agree with TRBD1. The CDR3 DNA sequence: TGTGCCAGCAGTTGGGGACAGGGGGTTCCGAATGAAAAACTGTTTTTT. Protein product: CASSWGQGVPNEKLFF.